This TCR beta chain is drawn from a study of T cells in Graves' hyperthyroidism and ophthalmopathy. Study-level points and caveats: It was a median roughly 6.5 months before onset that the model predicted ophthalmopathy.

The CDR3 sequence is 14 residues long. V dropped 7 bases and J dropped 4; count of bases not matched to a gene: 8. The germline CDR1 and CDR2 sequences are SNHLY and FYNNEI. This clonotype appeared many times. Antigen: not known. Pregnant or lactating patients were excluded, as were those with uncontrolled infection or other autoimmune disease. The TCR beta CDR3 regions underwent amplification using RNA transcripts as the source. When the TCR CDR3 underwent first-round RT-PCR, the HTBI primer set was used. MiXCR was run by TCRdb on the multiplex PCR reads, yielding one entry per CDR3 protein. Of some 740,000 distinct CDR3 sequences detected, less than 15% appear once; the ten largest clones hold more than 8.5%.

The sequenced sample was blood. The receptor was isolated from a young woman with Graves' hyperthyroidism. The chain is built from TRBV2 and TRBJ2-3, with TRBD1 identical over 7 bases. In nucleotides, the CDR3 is TGTGCCAGCACCTTGACAGGGTCCCCAGATACGCAGTATTTT. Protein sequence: CASTLTGSPDTQYF.